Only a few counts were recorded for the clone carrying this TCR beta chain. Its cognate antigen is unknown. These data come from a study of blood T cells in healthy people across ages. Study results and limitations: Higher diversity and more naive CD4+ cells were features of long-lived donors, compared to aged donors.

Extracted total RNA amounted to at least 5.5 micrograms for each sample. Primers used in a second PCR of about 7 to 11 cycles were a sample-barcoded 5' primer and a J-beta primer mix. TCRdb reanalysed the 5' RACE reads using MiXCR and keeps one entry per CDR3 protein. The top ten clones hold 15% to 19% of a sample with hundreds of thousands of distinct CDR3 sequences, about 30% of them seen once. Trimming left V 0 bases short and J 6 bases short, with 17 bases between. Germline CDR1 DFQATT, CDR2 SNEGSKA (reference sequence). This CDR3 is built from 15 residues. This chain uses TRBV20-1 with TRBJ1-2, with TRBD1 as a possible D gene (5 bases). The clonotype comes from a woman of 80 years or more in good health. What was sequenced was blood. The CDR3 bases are TGCAGTGCTAGAGATCTCGGCAGGGAGGACCATGGCTACACCTTC. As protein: CSARDLGREDHGYTF.